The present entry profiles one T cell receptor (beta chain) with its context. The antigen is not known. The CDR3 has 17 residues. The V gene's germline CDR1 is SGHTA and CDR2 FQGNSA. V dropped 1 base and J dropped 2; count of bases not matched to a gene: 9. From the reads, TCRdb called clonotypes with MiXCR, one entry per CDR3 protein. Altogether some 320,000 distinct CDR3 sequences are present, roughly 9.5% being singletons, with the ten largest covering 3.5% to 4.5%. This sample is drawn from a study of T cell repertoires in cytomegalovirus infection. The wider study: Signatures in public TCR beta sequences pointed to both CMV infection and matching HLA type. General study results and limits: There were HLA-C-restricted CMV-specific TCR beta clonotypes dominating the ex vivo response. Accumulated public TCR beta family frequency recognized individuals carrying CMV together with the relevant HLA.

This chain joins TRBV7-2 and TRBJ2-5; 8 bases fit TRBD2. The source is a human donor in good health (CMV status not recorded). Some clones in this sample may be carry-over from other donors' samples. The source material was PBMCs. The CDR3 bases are TGTGCCAGCAGCTTAGGTGGGAGCGGGGGCTCACAAGAGACCCAGTACTTC. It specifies CASSLGGSGGSQETQYF.